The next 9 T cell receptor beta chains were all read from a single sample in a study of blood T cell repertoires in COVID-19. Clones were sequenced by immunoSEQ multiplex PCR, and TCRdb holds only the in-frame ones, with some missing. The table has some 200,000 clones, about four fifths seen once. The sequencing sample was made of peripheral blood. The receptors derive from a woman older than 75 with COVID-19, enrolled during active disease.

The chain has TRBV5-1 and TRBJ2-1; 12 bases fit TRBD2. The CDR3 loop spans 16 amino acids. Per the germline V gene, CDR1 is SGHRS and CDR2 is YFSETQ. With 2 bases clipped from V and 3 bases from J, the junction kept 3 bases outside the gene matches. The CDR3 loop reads CASSFGLAGFYNEQFF. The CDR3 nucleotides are TGCGCCAGCAGCTTCGGACTAGCGGGATTCTACAATGAGCAGTTCTTC.

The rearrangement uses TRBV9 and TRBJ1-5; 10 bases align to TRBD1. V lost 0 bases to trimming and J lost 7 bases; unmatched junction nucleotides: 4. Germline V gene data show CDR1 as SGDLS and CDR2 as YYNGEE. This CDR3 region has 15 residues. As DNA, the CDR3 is TGTGCCAGCAGCGTAGGACAGGGGGCACGCCAGCCCCAGCATTTT. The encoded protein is CASSVGQGARQPQHF.

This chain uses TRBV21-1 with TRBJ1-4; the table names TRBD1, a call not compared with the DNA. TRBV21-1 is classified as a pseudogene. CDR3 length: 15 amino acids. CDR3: CASSTTGDYGEKLFF. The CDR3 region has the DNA TGTGCCAGCAGCACCACAGGGGATTATGGTGAAAAACTGTTTTTT.

CDR3 nucleotides: TGTGCCAGCAGTGAATCGGTATTAGCGCCCGAGCAGTTCTTC. It is translated as CASSESVLAPEQFF. V gene TRBV25-1 combines with J gene TRBJ2-1, with D possibly being TRBD2 (5 bases). With 1 base removed from V and 10 bases from J, the gap between germline ends came to 14 bases. Looked up from germline, CDR1 is MGHDK and CDR2 is SYGVNS. The CDR3 sequence is 14 residues long.

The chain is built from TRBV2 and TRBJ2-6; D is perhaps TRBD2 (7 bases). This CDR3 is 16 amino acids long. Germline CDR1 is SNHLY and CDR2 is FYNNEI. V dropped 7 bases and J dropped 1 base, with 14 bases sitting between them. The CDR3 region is CASTWGGASGANVLTF. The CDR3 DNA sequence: TGTGCCAGCACCTGGGGGGGGGCTTCTGGGGCCAACGTCCTGACTTTC.

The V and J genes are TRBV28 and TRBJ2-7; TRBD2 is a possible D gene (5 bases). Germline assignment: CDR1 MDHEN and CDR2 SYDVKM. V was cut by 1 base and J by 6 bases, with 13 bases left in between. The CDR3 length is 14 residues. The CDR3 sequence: CASSLSRFGVEQYF. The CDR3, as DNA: TGTGCCAGCAGTTTATCCCGGTTCGGGGTCGAGCAGTACTTC.

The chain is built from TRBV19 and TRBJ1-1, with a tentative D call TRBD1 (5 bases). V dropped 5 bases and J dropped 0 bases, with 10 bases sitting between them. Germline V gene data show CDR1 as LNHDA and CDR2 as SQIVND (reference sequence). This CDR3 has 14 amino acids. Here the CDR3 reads CASSFREMNTEAFF. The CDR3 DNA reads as TGTGCCAGTAGTTTCAGGGAAATGAACACTGAAGCTTTCTTT.

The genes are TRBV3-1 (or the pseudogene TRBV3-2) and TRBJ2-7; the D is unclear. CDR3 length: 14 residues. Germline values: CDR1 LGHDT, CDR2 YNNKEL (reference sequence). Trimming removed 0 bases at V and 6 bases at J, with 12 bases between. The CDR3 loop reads CASSQDTIVREQYF. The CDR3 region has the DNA TGTGCCAGCAGCCAAGATACTATTGTGCGCGAGCAGTACTTC.

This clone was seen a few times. The chain's CDR3 is CASSRTSGGGNEQFF. The CDR3 DNA follows: TGTGCCAGCAGTCGGACTAGCGGGGGGGGAAATGAGCAGTTCTTC. The chain is built from TRBV6-6 and TRBJ2-1; 15 positions agree with TRBD2. This CDR3 comprises 15 residues. Germline V gives CDR1 MNHNY, CDR2 SVGAGI (reference sequence). With 5 bases clipped from V and 7 bases from J, the junction kept 3 bases outside the gene matches.